A selection of T cell receptor beta chains follows, all from one sample in a study of cytomegalovirus exposure and HLA in healthy donors. Clones were sequenced by immunoSEQ multiplex PCR, and TCRdb holds only the in-frame ones, with some missing. The table has 150,000 to 200,000 clones, around four fifths seen once. The sample consisted of PBMCs. These receptors all stem from a man aged 30 to 39 in good health and CMV-seropositive. Each CDR3 is given with its conserved first and last residue. A D gene is named only where the DNA matches it firmly. Rows give clone size only sometimes, using once, few, many, or a class for an expanded clone.

j_call	clone_size	cdr3_length	v_call	d_call	cdr3_aa	cdr3_nt
TRBJ2-2	-	19	TRBV19	TRBD1	CASRILPGQGARITGELFF	TGTGCCAGTAGAATCCTACCGGGACAGGGGGCGCGCATCACCGGGGAGCTGTTTTTT
TRBJ2-7	-	14	TRBV7-2	TRBD2	CASSIKGDYYEQYF	TGTGCCAGCAGCATAAAAGGGGACTACTACGAGCAGTACTTC
TRBJ1-2	-	14	TRBV6-5	-	CASTFSGPGRGYTF	TGTGCCAGCACTTTTTCTGGACCCGGGAGAGGCTACACCTTC
TRBJ1-2	once	14	TRBV5-1	TRBD1	CASSFQGGNYGYTF	TGCGCCAGCAGCTTCCAGGGGGGTAACTATGGCTACACCTTC
TRBJ2-3	-	17	TRBV7-2	TRBD2	CASSLALVAGMPDTQYF	TGTGCCAGCAGCTTAGCGCTGGTAGCGGGGATGCCAGATACGCAGTATTTT
TRBJ2-1	-	16	TRBV4-1	TRBD2	CASSQVTSGTYNEQFF	TGCGCCAGCAGCCAAGTGACTAGCGGGACGTACAATGAGCAGTTCTTC
TRBJ2-2	-	15	TRBV2	TRBD1	CASTWDRVGTGELFF	TGTGCCAGCACCTGGGACAGGGTGGGGACCGGGGAGCTGTTTTTT
TRBJ2-5	once	14	TRBV4-1	-	CASSQAASQETQYF	TGCGCCAGCAGCCAAGCCGCTAGCCAAGAGACCCAGTACTTC
TRBJ1-2	-	15	TRBV19	-	CASSPLVWRDYGYTF	TGTGCCAGTAGTCCCTTGGTCTGGAGGGACTATGGCTACACCTTC
TRBJ2-3	-	17	TRBV10-2	TRBD2	CASSGRQLAGNTDTQYF	TGCGCCAGCAGTGGGAGACAACTAGCGGGAAACACAGATACGCAGTATTTT
TRBJ1-5	-	14	TRBV6-1	-	CASSGSGSNQPQHF	TGTGCCAGCAGTGGTTCAGGGAGCAATCAGCCCCAGCATTTT
TRBJ1-2	-	15	TRBV6-6	-	CASSYSPREGYGYTF	TGTGCCAGCAGTTACTCACCAAGGGAGGGCTATGGCTACACCTTC
TRBJ1-1	-	11	TRBV20-1	-	CSALADRHAFF	TGCAGTGCTTTAGCTGACAGGCATGCTTTCTTT
TRBJ2-7	-	12	TRBV6-1	-	CASKASSRGQYF	TGTGCCAGCAAAGCTTCGTCCCGTGGGCAGTACTTC
TRBJ2-2	-	15	TRBV7-6	-	CASSLGSDSLGGLFF	TGTGCCAGCAGCCTAGGGAGCGACAGTTTAGGTGGGCTGTTTTTT
TRBJ2-5	-	15	TRBV7-9	TRBD2	CASSGAGENQETQYF	TGTGCCAGCAGCGGGGCGGGGGAGAACCAAGAGACCCAGTACTTC
TRBJ2-6	-	14	TRBV29-1	TRBD1	CSVIQGAGANVLTF	TGCAGCGTCATACAGGGGGCTGGGGCCAACGTCCTGACTTTC
TRBJ2-3	-	15	TRBV7-6	-	CASSLEASSTDTQYF	TGTGCCAGCAGCTTAGAAGCTAGCTCCACAGATACGCAGTATTTT
TRBJ1-2	-	12	TRBV29-1	-	CSVVVALDGYTF	TGCAGCGTTGTGGTCGCACTGGATGGCTACACCTTC
TRBJ2-3	once	13	TRBV4-1	-	CASSHPYTDTQYF	TGCGCCAGCAGCCATCCCTACACAGATACGCAGTATTTT
TRBJ1-1	once	15	TRBV4-3	-	CASSQEEGVRTEAFF	TGCGCCAGCAGCCAAGAGGAGGGAGTCAGAACTGAAGCTTTCTTT
TRBJ2-1	-	12	TRBV19	TRBD1	CASRTGGYEQFF	TGTGCCAGTAGGACAGGGGGCTATGAGCAGTTCTTC
TRBJ1-5	-	14	TRBV7-2	-	CASTPLGLNQPQHF	TGTGCCAGCACCCCTTTGGGGCTAAATCAGCCCCAGCATTTT
TRBJ2-7	-	15	TRBV9	TRBD2	CASSVGGTNSYEQYF	TGTGCCAGCAGCGTGGGGGGGACCAACTCCTACGAGCAGTACTTC
TRBJ2-3	-	13	TRBV27	-	CASTPSGADTQYF	TGTGCCAGCACCCCCTCGGGGGCAGATACGCAGTATTTT
TRBJ1-5	-	13	TRBV6-1	-	CASMGGFNQPQHF	TGTGCCAGCATGGGGGGATTCAATCAGCCCCAGCATTTT
TRBJ1-1	-	14	TRBV2	-	CASSPYRAEVEAFF	TGTGCCAGCAGCCCTTACAGGGCTGAAGTTGAAGCTTTCTTT
TRBJ1-5	-	16	TRBV7-6	-	CASSSGAHSSNQPQHF	TGTGCCAGCAGCTCTGGGGCCCATTCTAGCAATCAGCCCCAGCATTTT